These 15 T cell receptor beta chains came from one sample sequenced in a study of glioma-infiltrating T cells. TCR alpha and beta CDR3 regions were amplified from RNA using iRepertoire nested multiplex PCR. TCRdb re-called the multiplex PCR reads with MiXCR, one entry per CDR3 protein. The sample lists around 190,000 distinct CDR3 sequences, roughly 45% occurring once. Sequencing was done on a sample of glioma tissue, nonneoplastic brain tissue, or PBMCs (not recorded which). The receptors here all came from a human donor with low-grade glioma or glioblastoma, undergoing nonglioma brain surgery, or in good health (not recorded which).

Turning to this clonotype: A read error may explain this, as a much larger clone is one base away. The chain joins TRBV28 to TRBJ2-1; TRBD1 agrees at 7 bases. The CDR3 is made up of 14 amino acids. Germline V gene data show CDR1 as MDHEN and CDR2 as SYDVKM. Losses at the gene ends were 8 bases for V and 10 bases for J; bases not matched to a gene: 14. The CDR3 region is CASGPPRQGPEQFF. CDR3 DNA: TGTGCCAGCGGTCCCCCCCGACAGGGACCGGAGCAGTTCTTC.

The V gene is TRBV28, the J gene TRBJ1-6, with D unclear. This CDR3 spans 17 amino acids. CDR1 and CDR2 from the germline V gene are MDHEN and SYDVKM. Between the trimmed V and J ends, which lost 3 bases and 17 bases, there was a span of 29 bases. CDR3 region: CASSFLSDPLYNSPIHF. CDR3 DNA sequence: TGTGCCAGCAGTTTTTTGTCTGATCCTCTGTATAATTCACCAATCCACTTT.

This clonotype has a count of ten or more. The rearrangement links TRBV28 to TRBJ2-5; 7 nucleotides align to TRBD2. The CDR3 has 14 residues. Germline-derived CDR1 and CDR2 are MDHEN and SYDVKM. After removal of 5 bases from V and 3 bases from J, the junction contained 6 bases not matched to a gene. CDR3 sequence: CASSPERDEETQYF. In DNA form, the CDR3 reads TGTGCCAGCAGTCCGGAGCGGGACGAAGAGACCCAGTACTTC.

As regards this clonotype: Given a much more abundant clone one base away, this may be a read error. The chain combines TRBV6-1 with TRBJ2-3, with D uncertain. This CDR3 contains 14 residues. CDR1 MNHNS and CDR2 SASEGT come from the germline V gene. The CDR3 bases are TGTGACATCAGTGACCCTTGGGGCACAGATACGCAGTATTTT. Translation gives CDISDPWGTDTQYF.

This clonotype was seen ten or more times. V and J are TRBV28 and TRBJ2-3; D is ambiguous. Trimming shortened V by 4 bases and J by 4 bases, and 9 bases separated the two germline ends. Germline V gene data show CDR1 as MDHEN and CDR2 as SYDVKM. This CDR3 has 13 residues. The CDR3 protein is CASSSPNPDTQYF. CDR3 DNA sequence: TGTGCCAGCAGTTCACCCAACCCAGATACGCAGTATTTT.

Concerning this clonotype itself: This may arise from a read error, as a much more abundant clone is one base away. J is TRBJ2-7 and V is TRBV7-9, with D possibly being TRBD1 (5 bases). The CDR3 spans 14 residues. The germline gives CDR1 SEHNR, CDR2 FQNEAQ (reference sequence). CDR3 bases: TGTGCCATCAGCTTCCCCGACAGAGGCTACGAGCAGTACTTC. This translates into CAISFPDRGYEQYF.

This sequence joins TRBV11-2 and TRBJ2-7; D tentatively fits TRBD1 or TRBD2 (5 bases each). CDR3 length equals 14 residues. The germline gives CDR1 SGHAT, CDR2 FQNNGV. The V end was cut by 3 bases, the J end by 1 base, with 10 bases between. The CDR3: CASSFWGISYEQYF. The DNA for the CDR3 is TGTGCCAGCAGCTTCTGGGGGATTTCCTACGAGCAGTACTTC. Full variable domain (missing parts from reference TRBV11-2 and TRBJ2-7): EAGVAQSPRYKIIEKRQSVAFWCNPISGHATLYWYQQILGQGPKLLIQFQNNGVVDDSQLPKDRFSAERLKGVDSTLKIQPAKLEDSAVYLCASSFWGISYEQYFGPGTRLTVT.

This clonotype was found once. With a much larger clone just one base away, this may be a read error. Written as DNA, the CDR3 is TGTGCCAGCAGGCAAGACAGGGGAGGCAATCAGCCCCAGCATTTT. Its protein product is CASRQDRGGNQPQHF. The rearrangement joins TRBV4-2 to TRBJ1-5, with 8 bases aligning to TRBD1. In germline, CDR1 is LGHNA, CDR2 YNFKEQ. This CDR3 has 15 residues.

V gene TRBV10-2 combines with J gene TRBJ2-5; 7 nucleotides agree with TRBD2. V trimming: 8 bases; J trimming: 4 bases; junction bases outside the gene matches: 4. The CDR3 runs 12 residues. Germline V gene sequence: CDR1 WSHSY, CDR2 SAAADI. CDR3 DNA: TGCGCCAGCGGGGGGGAGGCAGAGACCCAGTACTTC. Residues: CASGGEAETQYF.

Concerning this clonotype: The junction departs from germline at one end; a sequencing error may be responsible. The chain recombines TRBV20-1 with TRBJ1-4; D call uncertain. CDR3 size: 13 residues. Per the germline V gene, CDR1 is DFQATT and CDR2 is SNEGSKA (reference sequence). The CDR3 spells CSARRVDNGKLFF. The CDR3 DNA reads as TGCAGTGCTAGGAGGGTAGATAATGGAAAACTGTTTTTT.

A remark on this clonotype: Possible read error: a much larger clone is one base away. The chain joins TRBV29-1 to TRBJ2-3; maybe TRBD1 (5 bases). V was trimmed by 4 bases and J by 3 bases, leaving 8 bases between them. The germline CDR1 and CDR2 sequences are SQVTM and ANQGSEA. This CDR3 comprises 12 residues. The CDR3 protein is CSVGQLTDTQYF. DNA of the CDR3: TGCAGCGTTGGACAGTTAACAGATACGCAGTATTTT.

This clonotype has ten or more counts. This chain joins TRBV20-1 and TRBJ2-3, with D perhaps TRBD2 (5 bases). The CDR3 loop spans 16 amino acids. V dropped 0 bases and J dropped 3 bases, with 16 bases sitting between them. Germline values: CDR1 DFQATT, CDR2 SNEGSKA (reference sequence). CDR3 protein: CSARDGFAGLTDTQYF. CDR3 nucleotides: TGCAGTGCTAGAGATGGGTTTGCGGGCTTGACAGATACGCAGTATTTT.

A remark on this clonotype: A much bigger clone sits one base away, suggesting this may be a read error. This chain joins TRBV6-5 and TRBJ2-4, with D perhaps matching TRBD1 (6 bases). The CDR3 consists of 15 residues. CDR1 and CDR2 from the germline V gene are MNHEY and SVGAGI. The V gene lost 4 bases and the J gene lost 2 bases, with 12 bases spanning the gap. CDR3 sequence: CASSFSQGPKNIQYF. DNA for the CDR3: TGTGCCAGCAGTTTTAGCCAGGGGCCCAAAAACATTCAGTACTTC.

This clonotype was counted many times. V and J are TRBV27 and TRBJ2-5, with D possibly called TRBD1 or TRBD2 (5 bases each). The germline V and J ends were trimmed by 3 bases and 5 bases, with 13 bases remaining between them. The V gene's germline CDR1 is MNHEY and CDR2 SMNVEV (reference sequence). The CDR3 contains 14 residues. CDR3 amino acids: CASSFQGETETQYF. CDR3 nucleotide sequence: TGTGCCAGCAGTTTCCAAGGGGAGACGGAGACCCAGTACTTC.

This clonotype was seen a handful of times. The chain couples TRBV10-3 to TRBJ2-7, with 10 bases matching TRBD2. The CDR3 runs to 15 residues. J lost 7 bases, V lost 2 bases, and 8 bases had no gene match. Germline V gene data show CDR1 as ENHRY and CDR2 as SYGVKD. The CDR3 bases are TGTGCCATCAGTGAGACTACTAGCGGGATTGGGGAGCAGTACTTC. Amino acids: CAISETTSGIGEQYF.